This TCR beta chain is drawn from a study of long-term antiretroviral therapy in people with HIV. The CDR3 has 19 amino acids. CDR1 and CDR2 (germline): LNHDA, SQIVND (reference sequence). V lost 0 bases and J 3 bases, leaving 23 bases between the germline ends. Study findings and constraints: In samples taken after ART, diversity increased but remained below transplant donor control levels.

At the survey level, the v3.0 immunoSEQ assay was run. Generated by immunoSEQ multiplex PCR, the TCRdb table keeps only in-frame clones and is missing some. The sample yields 26,000 or so clones, roughly 87% seen once. With regard to this clone: Its specificity is not known.

The chain recombines TRBV19 with TRBJ1-2; TRBD1 is a possible D gene (6 bases). The clonotype was recovered from a middle-aged man with HIV. The material sequenced was unsorted PBMCs, taken 2 years after starting antiretroviral therapy. CDR3 DNA: TGTGCCAGTAGTATAGATCTGGACAGTCTTGATTCCCGGGACTATGGCTACACCTTC. This translates into CASSIDLDSLDSRDYGYTF. The whole variable domain, filled in from reference TRBV19 and TRBJ1-2, reads DGGITQSPKYLFRKEGQNVTLSCEQNLNHDAMYWYRQDPGQGLRLIYYSQIVNDFQKGDIAEGYSVSREKKESFPLTVTSAQKNPTAFYLCASSIDLDSLDSRDYGYTFGSGTRLTVV.